Listed below are T cell receptor beta chains from one sample, sequenced in a study of human T cells and chemical hapten exposure. Using its own MiXCR run on the RACE reads, TCRdb lists one record per CDR3 protein. The data show around 120,000 distinct CDR3 sequences, with approximately 9.9% seen just once and around 3.5% held by the top ten. Material: whole blood, obtained in connection with sensitization to the hapten diphenylcyclopropenone (DPC). These receptor sequences come from a woman aged 40 to 49 with alopecia areata. Some clones in this sample may be carry-over from other donors' samples. CDR3s include the opening cysteine and the closing phenylalanine or tryptophan. D genes are given only for firm matches. Part of the rows lack a size; the others show once, few, many or a class for expanded clones.

d_gene | abundance | j_gene | v_gene | CDR3nt | CDR3aa
TRBD1 | NA | TRBJ2-1 | TRBV7-2 | TGTGCCAGCAGCTTAGGGAGGACAGGGCGCTTCCAGGAGCAGTTCTTC | CASSLGRTGRFQEQFF
TRBD2 | few | TRBJ2-5 | TRBV7-2 | TGTGCCAGCAGCTTAGCCCCAGCGGGGGGGTACCAAGAGACCCAGTACTTC | CASSLAPAGGYQETQYF
NA | many | TRBJ1-5 | TRBV27 | TGTGCCAGCAGTTTTCTGTCAGGGCTTAACAATCAGCCCCAGCATTTT | CASSFLSGLNNQPQHF
NA | NA | TRBJ2-1 | TRBV6-2/TRBV6-3 | TGTGCCAGCAGTTACTCCGGACTCGCTAACAATGAGCAGTTCTTC | CASSYSGLANNEQFF
NA | few | TRBJ2-5 | TRBV4-2 | TGTGCCAGCAGCCAAGAGGGGGGACGACAAGAGACCCAGTACTTC | CASSQEGGRQETQYF
NA | NA | TRBJ1-1 | TRBV20-1 | TGCAGTGCTAGAGATTATCAATCCTTATTGAACACTGAAGCTTTCTTT | CSARDYQSLLNTEAFF
NA | NA | TRBJ2-5 | TRBV29-1 | TGCAGCGTTGAAAGACCAGGAGTTGAGGAGACCCAGTACTTC | CSVERPGVEETQYF
NA | few | TRBJ1-2 | TRBV12-3/TRBV12-4 | TGTGCCAGCAGTTTAGGGGGTACCTATCCTACCCTTCATGACTATGGCTACACCTTC | CASSLGGTYPTLHDYGYTF
TRBD2 | many | TRBJ2-7 | TRBV6-5 | TGTGCCAGCAGTTACTCCCGGCGGGGGGGCTCCTACGAGCAGTACTTC | CASSYSRRGGSYEQYF
NA | few | TRBJ2-1 | TRBV27 | TGTGCCAGCAGTAAACAGGGAGGCGCTAGCTCCTACAATGAGCAGTTCTTC | CASSKQGGASSYNEQFF
NA | few | TRBJ1-1 | TRBV7-2 | TGTGCCAGCAGCTTACAGGGGAGAACGGCTTTCTTT | CASSLQGRTAFF
TRBD1 | few | TRBJ1-4 | TRBV6-5 | TGTGCCAGCAGGACAGGGGATGAAAAACTGTTTTTT | CASRTGDEKLFF
NA | NA | TRBJ1-3 | TRBV28 | TGTGCCAGCAGCCTCCCGGGGGCAGTTGGCACCATATATTTT | CASSLPGAVGTIYF
NA | many | TRBJ2-1 | TRBV10-3 | TGTGCCATCAGGGAAGATCGGTACAATGAGCAGTTCTTC | CAIREDRYNEQFF
NA | few | TRBJ2-1 | TRBV10-1 | TGCGCCAGCAGTGAAAGGCGGGACCGCTACAATGAGCAGTTCTTC | CASSERRDRYNEQFF
TRBD1 | many | TRBJ1-1 | TRBV6-2/TRBV6-3 | TGTGCCAGCAGCCTCAACATCGGGCAGGGGGCGGGAGCTTTCTTT | CASSLNIGQGAGAFF
NA | many | TRBJ2-2 | TRBV5-1 | TGCGCCAGCAGCTTGGAGGGTAATACCGGGGAGCTGTTTTTT | CASSLEGNTGELFF
NA | many | TRBJ1-1 | TRBV28 | TGTGCCAGCAGTACGGGGGGGCAGCTTGAAGCTTTCTTT | CASSTGGQLEAFF
NA | many | TRBJ2-1 | TRBV10-1 | TGCGCCAGCAGTGAGCCTTCGGCGGGCGCTTCCTACAATGAGCAGTTCTTC | CASSEPSAGASYNEQFF
NA | many | TRBJ1-4 | TRBV2 | TGTGCCAGCAGCCCCGACAGCCTTGAAACAGGAAAACTGTTTTTT | CASSPDSLETGKLFF
TRBD1 | NA | TRBJ1-1 | TRBV30 | TGTGCCTGGTCTAACGGCAGGGGGATCACTGAAGCTTTCTTT | CAWSNGRGITEAFF
NA | NA | TRBJ2-2 | TRBV20-1 | TGCAGTGCTCGGTCCTACGGCAGGGTGTCCTCGGCCGGGGAGCTGTTTTTT | CSARSYGRVSSAGELFF
NA | many | TRBJ1-1 | TRBV2 | TGTGCCAGCGGACGTATGAACACTGAAGCTTTCTTT | CASGRMNTEAFF